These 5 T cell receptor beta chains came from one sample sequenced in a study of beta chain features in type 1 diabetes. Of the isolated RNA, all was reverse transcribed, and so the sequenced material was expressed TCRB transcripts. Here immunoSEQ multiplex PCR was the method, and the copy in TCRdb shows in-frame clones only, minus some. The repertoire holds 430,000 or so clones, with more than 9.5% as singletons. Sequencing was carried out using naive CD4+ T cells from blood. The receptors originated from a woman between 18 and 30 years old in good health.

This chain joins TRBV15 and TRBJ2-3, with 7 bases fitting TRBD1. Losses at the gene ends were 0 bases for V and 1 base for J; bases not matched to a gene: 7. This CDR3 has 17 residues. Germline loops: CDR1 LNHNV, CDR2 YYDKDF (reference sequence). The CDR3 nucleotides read TGTGCCACCAGCAGAGACCTACAGGGGCCAGGCACAGATACGCAGTATTTT. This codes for CATSRDLQGPGTDTQYF.

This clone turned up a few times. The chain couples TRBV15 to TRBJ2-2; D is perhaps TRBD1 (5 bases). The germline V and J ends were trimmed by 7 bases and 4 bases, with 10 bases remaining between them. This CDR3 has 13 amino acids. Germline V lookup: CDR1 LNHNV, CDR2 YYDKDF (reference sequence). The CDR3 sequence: CATKGSGTGELFF. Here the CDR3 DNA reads TGTGCCACCAAGGGGTCAGGCACCGGGGAGCTGTTTTTT.

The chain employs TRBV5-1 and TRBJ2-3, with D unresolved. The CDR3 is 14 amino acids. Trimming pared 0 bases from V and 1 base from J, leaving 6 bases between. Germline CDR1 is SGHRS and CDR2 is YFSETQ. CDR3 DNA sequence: TGCGCCAGCAGCTTGGATATGGGCACAGATACGCAGTATTTT. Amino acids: CASSLDMGTDTQYF.

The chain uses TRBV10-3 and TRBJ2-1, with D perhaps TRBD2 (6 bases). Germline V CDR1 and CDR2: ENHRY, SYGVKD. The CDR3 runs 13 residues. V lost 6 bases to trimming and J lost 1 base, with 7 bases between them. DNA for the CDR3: TGTGCCATCAGCGGGGGATCCTACAATGAGCAGTTCTTC. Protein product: CAISGGSYNEQFF.

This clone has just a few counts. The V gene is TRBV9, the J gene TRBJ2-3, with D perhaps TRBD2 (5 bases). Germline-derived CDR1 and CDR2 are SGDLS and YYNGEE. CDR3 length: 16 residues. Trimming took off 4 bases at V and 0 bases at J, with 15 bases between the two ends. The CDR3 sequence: CASSFHQRASTDTQYF. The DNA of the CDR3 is TGTGCCAGCAGCTTTCACCAGAGGGCTAGCACAGATACGCAGTATTTT. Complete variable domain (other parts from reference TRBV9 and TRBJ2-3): DSGVTQTPKHLITATGQRVTLRCSPRSGDLSVYWYQQSLDQGLQFLIQYYNGEERAKGNILERFSAQQFPDLHSELNLSSLELGDSALYFCASSFHQRASTDTQYFGPGTRLTVL.